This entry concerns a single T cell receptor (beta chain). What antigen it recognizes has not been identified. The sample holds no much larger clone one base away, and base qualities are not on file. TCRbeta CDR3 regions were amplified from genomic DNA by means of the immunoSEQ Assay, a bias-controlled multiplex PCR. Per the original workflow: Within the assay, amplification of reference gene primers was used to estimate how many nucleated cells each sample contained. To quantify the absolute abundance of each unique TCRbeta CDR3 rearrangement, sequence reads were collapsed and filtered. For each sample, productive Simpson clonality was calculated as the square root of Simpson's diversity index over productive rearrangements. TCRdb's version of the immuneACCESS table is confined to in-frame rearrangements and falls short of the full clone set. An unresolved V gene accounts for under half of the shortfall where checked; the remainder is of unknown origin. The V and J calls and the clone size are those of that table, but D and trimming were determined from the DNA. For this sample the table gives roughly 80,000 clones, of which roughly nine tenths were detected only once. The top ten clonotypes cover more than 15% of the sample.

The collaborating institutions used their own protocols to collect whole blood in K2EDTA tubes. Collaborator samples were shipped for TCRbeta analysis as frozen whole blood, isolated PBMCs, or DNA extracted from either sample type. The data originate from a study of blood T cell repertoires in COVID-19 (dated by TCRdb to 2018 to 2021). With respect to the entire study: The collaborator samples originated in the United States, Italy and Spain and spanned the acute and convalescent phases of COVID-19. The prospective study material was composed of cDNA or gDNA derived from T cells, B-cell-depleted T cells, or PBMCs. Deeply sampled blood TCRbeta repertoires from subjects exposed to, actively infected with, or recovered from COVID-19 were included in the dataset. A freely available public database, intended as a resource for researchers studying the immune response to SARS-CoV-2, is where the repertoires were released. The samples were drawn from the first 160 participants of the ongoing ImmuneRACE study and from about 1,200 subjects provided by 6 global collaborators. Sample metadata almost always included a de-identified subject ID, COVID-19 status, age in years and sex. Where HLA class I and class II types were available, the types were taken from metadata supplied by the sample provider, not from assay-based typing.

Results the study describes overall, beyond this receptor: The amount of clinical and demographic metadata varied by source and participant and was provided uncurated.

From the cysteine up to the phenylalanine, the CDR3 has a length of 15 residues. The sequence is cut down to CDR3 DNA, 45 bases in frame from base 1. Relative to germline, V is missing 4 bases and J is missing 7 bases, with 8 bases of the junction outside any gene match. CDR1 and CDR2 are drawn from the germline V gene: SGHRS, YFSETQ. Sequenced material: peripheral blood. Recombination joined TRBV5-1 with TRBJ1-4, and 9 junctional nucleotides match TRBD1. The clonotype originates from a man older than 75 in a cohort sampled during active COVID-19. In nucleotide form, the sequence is TGCGCCAGCAGCGACGGGACAGGGAGGAGTGAAAAACTGTTTTTT. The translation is CASSDGTGRSEKLFF.